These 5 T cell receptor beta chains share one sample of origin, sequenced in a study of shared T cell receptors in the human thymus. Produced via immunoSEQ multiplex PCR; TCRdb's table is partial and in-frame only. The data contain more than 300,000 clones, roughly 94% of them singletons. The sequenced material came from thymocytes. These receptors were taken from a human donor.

CDR3 residues: CASSERAIREDQPQHF. CDR3 nucleotide sequence: TGTGCCAGCAGTGAAAGGGCTATCCGGGAGGATCAGCCCCAGCATTTT. V usage is TRBV2 and J usage is TRBJ1-5; unclear D gene. The germline V gene encodes CDR1 SNHLY and CDR2 FYNNEI. V lost 2 bases, J lost 5 bases, and 16 bases lay in between. The CDR3 totals 16 residues.

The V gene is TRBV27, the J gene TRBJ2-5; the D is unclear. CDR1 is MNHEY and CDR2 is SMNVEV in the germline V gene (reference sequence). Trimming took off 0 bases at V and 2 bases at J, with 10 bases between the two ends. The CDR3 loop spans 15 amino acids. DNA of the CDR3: TGTGCCAGCAGTTTATCTGGACCCAGACAAGAGACCCAGTACTTC. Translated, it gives CASSLSGPRQETQYF.

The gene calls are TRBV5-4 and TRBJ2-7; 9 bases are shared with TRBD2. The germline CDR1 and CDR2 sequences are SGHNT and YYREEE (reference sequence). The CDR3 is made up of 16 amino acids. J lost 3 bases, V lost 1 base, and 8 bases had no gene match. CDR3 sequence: CASSLSASGAYYEQYF. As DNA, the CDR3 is TGTGCCAGCAGCTTGTCGGCTAGCGGGGCCTACTACGAGCAGTACTTC.

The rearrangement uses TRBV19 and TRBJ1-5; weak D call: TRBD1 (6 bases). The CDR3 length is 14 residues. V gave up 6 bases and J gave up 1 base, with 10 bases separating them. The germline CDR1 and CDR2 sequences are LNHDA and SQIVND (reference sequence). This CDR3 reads CASRLGASNQPQHF. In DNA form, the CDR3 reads TGTGCCAGTAGGTTGGGGGCAAGCAATCAGCCCCAGCATTTT.

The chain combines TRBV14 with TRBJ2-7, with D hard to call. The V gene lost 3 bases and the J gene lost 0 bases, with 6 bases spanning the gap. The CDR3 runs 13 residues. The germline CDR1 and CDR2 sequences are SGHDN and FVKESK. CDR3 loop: CASSHGLSYEQYF. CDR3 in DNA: TGTGCCAGCAGCCATGGGCTCTCCTACGAGCAGTACTTC. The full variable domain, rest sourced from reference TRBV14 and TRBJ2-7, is EAGVTQFPSHSVIEKGQTVTLRCDPISGHDNLYWYRRVMGKEIKFLLHFVKESKQDESGMPNNRFLAERTGGTYSTLKVQPAELEDSGVYFCASSHGLSYEQYFGPGTRLTVT.